This record concerns one T cell receptor (beta chain) sequence. Its antigen is unknown. The entry originates in a study of OX40 agonist ivuxolimab in advanced cancers. Study as a whole: Three patients had partial responses: one hepatocellular carcinoma, two cutaneous melanoma.

This table comes from immunoSEQ multiplex PCR, and its TCRdb copy is limited to in-frame clones, with some not included. The sample has 42,000 or so clones, 75% to 90% seen once; the top ten hold 15%. The CDR3 extends over 14 amino acids. V lost 4 bases and J lost 5; bases outside the gene matches: 2. Per the germline V gene, CDR1 is MGHRA and CDR2 is YSYEKL. Study-level results: Those patients achieving a partial response at 0.1-3.0 mg/kg showed among the lowest clonal expansion.

The chain uses TRBV4-1 and TRBJ2-4; 10 bases map to TRBD1. Source: CD4+ or CD8+ T cells sorted from blood, taken in a trial of the OX40 agonist ivuxolimab. The sequence came from an adult with an advanced solid tumor such as melanoma, head and neck, liver or kidney cancer. The CDR3 DNA reads as TGCGCCAGCAGCCGGGGGACAGGGGAAAACATTCAGTACTTC. Amino acid sequence: CASSRGTGENIQYF.